This T cell receptor (beta chain) is from a study of T-cell memory formation after mild COVID-19. Using its own MiXCR run on the 5' RACE reads, TCRdb lists one record per CDR3 protein. The table records 300,000 to 350,000 distinct CDR3 sequences, about 13% of them present only once. This clonotype came up a few times. Its antigen is unknown. Study-wide points: From day 15 to 85, contracting clones were balanced between CD4 and CD8, whereas later expanders leaned toward CD4+. A subset of responding clones appeared in pre-infection memory, suggesting cross-reactive memory joined.

The CDR3 is 15 amino acids. Trimming cost V 0 bases and J 7 bases, with 13 bases left between them. Germline assignment: CDR1 SGHVS and CDR2 FQNEAQ. The sequence was obtained from a man younger than 35 who had mild COVID-19 (a few samples of this study predate the infection). Cell type and time point are not known. This chain joins TRBV7-8 and TRBJ1-5; no definite D call. The sample comprised PBMCs or a T cell subset sorted from them (not recorded which). The CDR3 loop reads CASSLASAAKQPQHF. CDR3 DNA: TGTGCCAGCAGCTTAGCGTCGGCTGCTAAACAGCCCCAGCATTTT.